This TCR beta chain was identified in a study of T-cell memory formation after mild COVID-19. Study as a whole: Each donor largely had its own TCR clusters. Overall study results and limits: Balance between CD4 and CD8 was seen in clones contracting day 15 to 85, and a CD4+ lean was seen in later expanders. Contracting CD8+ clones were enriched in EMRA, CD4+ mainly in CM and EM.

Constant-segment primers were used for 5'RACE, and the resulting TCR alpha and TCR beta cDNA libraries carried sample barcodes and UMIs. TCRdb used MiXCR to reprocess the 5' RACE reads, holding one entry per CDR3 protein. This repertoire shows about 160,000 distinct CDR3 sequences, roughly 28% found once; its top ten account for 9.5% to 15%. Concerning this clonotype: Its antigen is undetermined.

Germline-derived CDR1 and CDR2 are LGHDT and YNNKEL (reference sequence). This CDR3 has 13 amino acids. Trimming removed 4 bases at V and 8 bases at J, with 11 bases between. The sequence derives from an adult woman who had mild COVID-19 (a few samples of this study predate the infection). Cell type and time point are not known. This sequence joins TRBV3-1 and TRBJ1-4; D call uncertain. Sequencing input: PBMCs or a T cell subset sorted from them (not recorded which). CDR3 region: CASSPGLQEKLFF. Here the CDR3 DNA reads TGTGCCAGCAGCCCCGGACTACAGGAAAAACTGTTTTTT.